Sequencing of this T cell receptor (beta chain) was carried out in a study of blood T cell repertoires in COVID-19. The overall study: The analysed material was cDNA or gDNA that came from T cells, B-cell-depleted T cells, or PBMCs.

This clone was observed a handful of times. Germline lookup yields CDR1 KGHSH and CDR2 LQKENI. J lost 7 bases, V lost 2 bases, and 7 bases had no gene match. There are 15 residues in the CDR3. Sequencing used immunoSEQ multiplex PCR; TCRdb keeps in-frame clones, though not all of them. The repertoire holds fewer than 350,000 clones, approximately 80% seen once, with 2.5% to 3% in the top ten. This clonotype was obtained from a woman between 55 and 75 years old with active or convalescent COVID-19. Material for sequencing was peripheral blood. The genes are TRBV18 and TRBJ1-5; 8 nucleotides line up with TRBD1. CDR3 sequence reads: CASSPGAGGSQPQHF. CDR3 coding DNA: TGTGCCAGCTCACCAGGGGCAGGGGGCTCCCAGCCCCAGCATTTT.